Detailed here is one T cell receptor beta chain. At least ten counts were recorded for this clonotype. It lacks a known antigen. No base-level quality is on record; no much larger clone is a single base apart. V gives up 7 bases and J gives up 4 bases, and the segment between their germline ends measures 15 bases. The CDR1 and CDR2 encoded by the germline V gene (reference sequence) are LNHDA and SQIVND. Counted from cysteine to phenylalanine, this CDR3 has 14 amino acids. Of the read, only the CDR3 DNA is kept; its 42 bases are in frame from base 1. This sample stems from a study of molecular identifiers for immune sequencing clone quantification (dated by TCRdb to about 2018). Regarding the research as a whole: In a replicate experiment, RNA from roughly 21,000 or 96,000 naive CD8 T cells was split into five aliquots, four of which were sequenced. The study was a methods study using CD8 T cells to benchmark molecular-identifier clustering-based TCR repertoire sequencing (MIDCIRS) and TCR RNA copy counting. What the work shows at the level of the full study, not this receptor alone: Modeling indicated about 3 TCR RNA copies recovered per cell, compared with 7.5 to 10 by digital PCR, which implies a capture efficiency of about 27%. Spiked-in Jurkat TCR RNA equal to a single cell's worth was reported to be detectable even within 1,100,000 naive CD8 T cells. In CMV-specific effector cells, over 98% of molecules were held by clones above 20 RNA copies, whereas under 1% of molecules were held by such clones in naive cells. The sizes of highly expanded clones could end up underestimated when identical TCR molecules share a barcode. Without barcode sub-clustering, chimeric consensus sequences inflated TCR diversity; chimeras reached as high as 47%. The naive libraries included spiked-in Jurkat TCR RNA (about ten copies' worth), and this RNA is not part of the donor repertoire.

Naive CD8 T cell libraries were made from roughly 21,000 to 960,000 sorted cells using 10%, 30% or 50% of purified RNA. Naive CD8 T cells, defined as CD8+CD4-CCR7+CD45RA+, were FACS-sorted into RLT Plus buffer on a BD FACSAria II. To test detection sensitivity, Jurkat RNA equal to some 11 TCR copies was added to samples of about 19,000-1,100,000 naive CD8 T cells. CD8 T cells were enriched using RosetteSep CD8+ T Cell Enrichment Cocktail and Ficoll-Paque, and the enriched cells then underwent ACK red cell lysis. The library was generated by PCR. Sequenced on an Illumina HiSeq 4000. Bulk TCR libraries were generated as previously described, with the TCR primers listed in Table S5 used. Purification of total RNA was performed with the Qiagen AllPrep DNA/RNA kit. Reads from multiple sequencing runs of the same library were pooled before analysis. The authors processed their data as follows. Reads were retained only if their TCR constant sequence matched exactly, and those retained reads were trimmed to 150 nt and grouped according to their 12-nt molecular barcodes. Within each barcode group, reads were sub-clustered at a 15% Levenshtein threshold, and quality-weighted consensus sequences were built per RNA molecule. Non-functional sequences were removed, as were lower-count sequences one edit away from another. Based on a fit of two negative binomial distributions, barcode sub-clusters having less than 20% of the maximum read count were discarded. TCRdb trimmed public reads at Q25 via fastp, called clones via MiXCR and kept in-frame beta chains. Each record represents a unique CDR3 protein, reported with the most common genes and DNA among its rows. For this entry, the V and J calls and clone size follow TCRdb and not the study's own pipeline. The sample table holds 70,000 to 90,000 distinct CDR3 sequences, of which about 21% were seen once. More than 0.85% of the sample belongs to the ten largest clones.

Sequences were obtained from naive CD8+ T cells from blood, with Jurkat cell RNA spiked in. This sample's cell subset or site label indicates: FACS-sorted CD8+CD4-CCR7+CD45RA+ naive T cells. The chain joins TRBV19 to TRBJ2-3; the D segment could be TRBD2, given 6 matching bases. The TCR sequence derives from a human donor in good health. Some libraries in this study had Jurkat cell RNA spiked in. The CDR3 here reads CASTHNGDSDTQYF. The DNA sequence is given as TGTGCCAGTACCCATAACGGGGACTCAGATACGCAGTATTTT. Full variable domain (CDR3 extended with the reference TRBV19 and TRBJ2-3 proteins): DGGITQSPKYLFRKEGQNVTLSCEQNLNHDAMYWYRQDPGQGLRLIYYSQIVNDFQKGDIAEGYSVSREKKESFPLTVTSAQKNPTAFYLCASTHNGDSDTQYFGPGTRLTVL.